This TCR beta chain was obtained from a study of cytomegalovirus exposure and HLA in healthy donors. Germline V gene sequence: CDR1 SGDLS, CDR2 YYNGEE. Trimming cost V 0 bases and J 2 bases, with 12 bases left between them. The CDR3 covers 16 residues. A multiplex PCR was run with 60 Vbeta primers and 13 Jbeta primers. Assay used: immunoSEQ multiplex PCR; TCRdb lists only in-frame clones, some missing. The sample carries more than 85,000 clones, approximately 14% recorded once. The sequenced sample was PBMCs. The chain combines TRBV9 with TRBJ1-3; D might be TRBD1 (5 bases). The TCR comes from a female donor in good health and CMV-seronegative. The CDR3 DNA follows: TGTGCCAGCAGCGTAGAGGTTCCGGGGGCTGGAAACACCATATATTTT. Residues: CASSVEVPGAGNTIYF. The variable domain in full, completed from reference TRBV9 and TRBJ1-3, reads DSGVTQTPKHLITATGQRVTLRCSPRSGDLSVYWYQQSLDQGLQFLIQYYNGEERAKGNILERFSAQQFPDLHSELNLSSLELGDSALYFCASSVEVPGAGNTIYFGEGSWLTVV.